Below, 32 T cell receptor beta chains from the same sample are listed, as sequenced in a study of read filtering for tumor transcriptome and immune sequencing. Molecular barcoded adaptors covering alpha/delta and beta/gamma chains were used on roughly 370 ng RNA. TCRdb used MiXCR to reprocess the reads, holding one entry per CDR3 protein. The sample has approximately 150,000 distinct CDR3 sequences; around 14% are singletons. Input material: a population of CD138-negative cells sorted from bone marrow. Receptors were obtained from a donor aged 40 or older with multiple myeloma.

This clonotype occurred many times. The CDR3 region is CASSPATGSYEQYF. CDR3 DNA: TGTGCCAGCTCACCGGCGACGGGGTCCTACGAGCAGTACTTC. This rearrangement joins TRBV18 to TRBJ2-7; TRBD2 is a possible D gene (5 bases). The CDR3 contains 14 residues. Trimming left V 3 bases short and J 1 base short, with 10 bases between. CDR1 KGHSH and CDR2 LQKENI come from the germline V gene.

At least ten counts were recorded for this clonotype. The CDR3 nucleotides read TGTGCCAGCACCCAGGGCACTGAAGCTTTCTTT. Its protein product is CASTQGTEAFF. The chain has TRBV6-5 and TRBJ1-1; tentatively, D is TRBD1 (5 bases). V was trimmed by 7 bases and J by 4 bases, leaving 7 bases between them. This CDR3 contains 11 residues. Germline-derived CDR1 and CDR2 are MNHEY and SVGAGI.

This clonotype has a count of ten or more. J is TRBJ2-3 and V is TRBV6-5; D not certain. Germline-derived CDR1 and CDR2 are MNHEY and SVGAGI. The CDR3 loop spans 13 amino acids. V shed 6 bases and J shed 0 bases, with 7 bases lying between them. The CDR3 nucleotides are TGTGCCAGCAGCTTACAGAGCACAGATACGCAGTATTTT. Amino acids: CASSLQSTDTQYF.

The V call is TRBV6-2 or TRBV6-3, the J call TRBJ2-7; 12 nucleotides align to TRBD2. Germline lookup yields CDR1 MNHEY and CDR2 SVGEGT. The CDR3 covers 16 residues. After removal of 6 bases from V and 2 bases from J, the junction contained 8 bases not matched to a gene. For the CDR3, the DNA is TGTGCCAGCAGACCTCCCGGGACTAGCGGGCCCTACGAGCAGTACTTC. It translates to CASRPPGTSGPYEQYF.

V is TRBV12-5 and J is TRBJ2-1; TRBD1 aligns across 10 bases. CDR3 length: 16 amino acids. V was pared by 4 bases and J by 12 bases, with 15 bases of the junction left unmatched. Germline V lookup: CDR1 LGHNT, CDR2 FRNRAP. The CDR3 spells CASGSAGTGAYIVQFF. CDR3 nucleotides: TGTGCTAGTGGTTCAGCCGGGACAGGGGCCTACATAGTGCAGTTCTTC.

This clonotype showed up many times. This chain links TRBV4-1 with TRBJ2-1; TRBD2 is a possible D gene (5 bases). V was clipped by 0 bases and J by 7 bases, with 7 bases between them. There are 13 residues in the CDR3. Germline values: CDR1 MGHRA, CDR2 YSYEKL. This CDR3 is CASSQERENEQFF. CDR3 DNA: TGCGCCAGCAGCCAAGAGAGGGAAAATGAGCAGTTCTTC.

This clonotype was seen many times. CDR3 protein: CASSQSGEQFF. CDR3 DNA: TGTGCCAGCAGCCAATCCGGTGAGCAGTTCTTC. The chain recombines TRBV3-1 with TRBJ2-1, with unresolved D. CDR3 length: 11 amino acids. V dropped 2 bases and J dropped 9 bases, with 5 bases sitting between them. The germline CDR1 and CDR2 sequences are LGHDT and YNNKEL (reference sequence).

This clonotype appeared many times. The chain is built from TRBV21-1 and TRBJ2-5; TRBD1 is the table's D call and was not checked against the DNA. TRBV21-1 is annotated as a pseudogene. The CDR3 length is 18 residues. In DNA form, the CDR3 reads TGTGCCAGCAGCAAATATGGTTTGGCAGGGGGGTACCAAGAGACCCAGTACTTC. It yields the protein CASSKYGLAGGYQETQYF.

This clonotype has ten or more counts. The rearrangement links TRBV29-1 to TRBJ2-1; TRBD2 matches 14 bases. Germline CDR1 reads SQVTM; CDR2 reads ANQGSEA. This CDR3 spans 18 amino acids. V was pared by 8 bases and J by 5 bases, with 17 bases of the junction left unmatched. Written as DNA, the CDR3 is TGCAGCTCTGCCGGGACTAGCGGGAGTGTTTATGGGAACAATGAGCAGTTCTTC. It is translated as CSSAGTSGSVYGNNEQFF.

The sample holds many counts of this clonotype. The chain is built from TRBV7-2 and TRBJ2-3, with no clear D. The CDR3 has 12 residues. Trimming left V 3 bases short and J 4 bases short, with 5 bases between. In germline, CDR1 is SGHTA, CDR2 FQGNSA. In DNA form, the CDR3 reads TGTGCCAGCAGCTTCGCCTCAGATACGCAGTATTTT. Translated: CASSFASDTQYF.

At least ten counts were recorded for this clonotype. The V and J genes are TRBV11-2 and TRBJ2-1; 8 nucleotides align to TRBD2. The CDR3 loop spans 16 amino acids. Germline V lookup: CDR1 SGHAT, CDR2 FQNNGV. V was clipped by 4 bases and J by 2 bases; unmatched bases: 7. The CDR3 is CASSSPRREAYNEQFF. The CDR3 DNA reads as TGTGCCAGCAGCTCCCCCCGGCGGGAGGCCTACAATGAGCAGTTCTTC.

This clonotype has a count of ten or more. The chain employs TRBV20-1 and TRBJ2-5; 10 bases agree with TRBD1. V lost 3 bases, J lost 5 bases, and 3 bases stayed unmatched. The CDR3 is 13 amino acids. CDR1 is DFQATT, CDR2 SNEGSKA, per germline (reference sequence). The CDR3 bases are TGCAGTGCTAGGGTGGACAGGGGGGAGACCCAGTACTTC. Its translation: CSARVDRGETQYF.

This clonotype came up a few times. This may arise from a read error, as a much more abundant clone is one base away. The chain joins TRBV9 to TRBJ1-6; 7 nucleotides line up with TRBD1. Germline-derived CDR1 and CDR2 are SGDLS and YYNGEE. Germline trimming cut 0 bases from V and 11 bases from J; bases unmatched to any gene: 5. The CDR3 length is 14 residues. CDR3 in amino acids: CASSVEAGGTPLHF. The CDR3 DNA reads TGTGCCAGCAGCGTAGAGGCAGGGGGTACACCCCTCCACTTT.

As for this clonotype: Germline and junction disagree at one end, which may indicate a read error. DNA for the CDR3: TGTGCCGGCAGCCTAACAGGGGGGGGGACTGAAGCTTTCTTT. This codes for CAGSLTGGGTEAFF. The chain uses TRBV12-3 or TRBV12-4 and TRBJ1-1, with 8 bases matching TRBD1. The CDR3 spans 14 residues.

This clonotype occurred many times. The chain recombines TRBV7-9 with TRBJ2-3; 7 bases match TRBD1. Trimming removed 5 bases from V and 1 base from J; junction bases left unmatched: 6. Germline V gene lookup returns CDR1 SEHNR and CDR2 FQNEAQ (reference sequence). This CDR3 is built from 15 residues. The CDR3: CASSPYTGGTDTQYF. CDR3 DNA: TGTGCCAGCAGCCCTTATACAGGGGGCACAGATACGCAGTATTTT.

Remarks on this clonotype: Given a much more abundant clone one base away, this may be a read error. The chain is built from TRBV7-6 and TRBJ2-7; maybe TRBD1 (6 bases). Per germline, CDR1 SGHVS and CDR2 FNYEAQ. The CDR3 totals 14 residues. The CDR3 spells CASSIDRYSCEQYF. The CDR3, as DNA: TGTGCCAGCAGCATAGACAGGTACTCCTGCGAGCAGTACTTC.

Many counts were recorded for this clonotype. V and J are TRBV9 and TRBJ2-5; 11 nucleotides match TRBD2. Germline V gene data show CDR1 as SGDLS and CDR2 as YYNGEE. V gave up 0 bases and J gave up 4 bases; unmatched junction bases: 8. The length of the CDR3 is 17 residues. In DNA, the CDR3 is TGTGCCAGCAGCGTAGCTCCTACTAGCGGGAGAGGAGAGACCCAGTACTTC. Translating it yields CASSVAPTSGRGETQYF.

Worth noting for this clonotype: A much larger clone is a single base away; this may be a read error. No conserved phenylalanine or tryptophan is present at the end of the CDR3, so a read error is the likely explanation. The chain employs TRBV20-1 and TRBJ2-5; 7 nucleotides line up with TRBD2. The germline CDR1 and CDR2 sequences are DFQATT and SNEGSKA (reference sequence). This CDR3 has 13 amino acids. V lost 3 bases, J lost 3 bases, and 4 bases stayed unmatched. CDR3: CSASGREEETQYL. In DNA form, the CDR3 reads TGCAGTGCTAGCGGTCGGGAGGAAGAGACCCAGTACCTC.

The sample holds many counts of this clonotype. The rearrangement links TRBV12-3 or TRBV12-4 to TRBJ2-2; tentatively, D is TRBD1 or TRBD2 (5 bases each). V lost 6 bases and J lost 3, with 17 bases in between. This CDR3 has 16 residues. The CDR3 is CASSAFGGSDTGELFF. The DNA for the CDR3 is TGTGCCAGCAGCGCCTTTGGGGGATCGGACACCGGGGAGCTGTTTTTT.

Of note for this clonotype: The CDR3 end shows no conserved phenylalanine or tryptophan, and so a read error is likely. The V call is TRBV3-1, the J call TRBJ1-1, with no clear D. Germline CDR1 LGHDT, CDR2 YNNKEL (reference sequence). The length of the CDR3 is 11 residues. V lost 2 bases and J lost 11, with 9 bases in between. The CDR3 loop reads CASSQKDEAFY. The CDR3 DNA reads as TGTGCCAGCAGCCAAAAGGACGAGGCTTTCTAT.

DNA for the CDR3: TGTGCCAGCAGCCAAGACAGGGTGGGCCAGCCCCAGCATTTT. Amino acids: CASSQDRVGQPQHF. The V gene is TRBV3-1, the J gene TRBJ1-5; tentative D call: TRBD1 (5 bases). The V gene's germline CDR1 is LGHDT and CDR2 YNNKEL (reference sequence). V was trimmed by 0 bases and J by 7 bases, leaving 10 bases between them. The CDR3 spans 14 residues.

This clonotype has only a few counts. The junction departs from germline at one end; a sequencing error may be responsible. V is TRBV3-1 and J is TRBJ2-5; weak D call: TRBD1 (5 bases). Germline V gene data show CDR1 as LGHDT and CDR2 as YNNKEL (reference sequence). The CDR3 is made up of 14 amino acids. The CDR3 DNA is TGTGCCGGCAGCCAAGGGGTCAGTCAAGAGACCCAGTACTTC. It is translated as CAGSQGVSQETQYF.

To note about this clonotype: This may be a read error: a much more frequent sequence differs by one nucleotide. Lacking the conserved final phenylalanine or tryptophan, this CDR3 likely reflects a read error. The chain combines TRBV2 with TRBJ2-2; D is perhaps TRBD2 (6 bases). Germline V lookup: CDR1 SNHLY, CDR2 FYNNEI. The CDR3 runs to 15 residues. The CDR3 loop reads CASREGLAPAGELFL. CDR3 DNA sequence: TGTGCCAGCAGGGAAGGGCTAGCGCCGGCCGGGGAGCTGTTTCTT.

This clonotype was recorded many times. The V gene is TRBV7-9, the J gene TRBJ2-1, with 8 bases that match TRBD2. There are 16 residues in the CDR3. The junction had 6 bases not matched to a gene; V was cut back by 3 bases and J by 2 bases. Germline V gene lookup returns CDR1 SEHNR and CDR2 FQNEAQ (reference sequence). The CDR3 is CASSFLGLGAYNEQFF. In DNA form, the CDR3 reads TGTGCCAGCAGCTTCCTGGGACTAGGGGCCTACAATGAGCAGTTCTTC.

This clonotype occurred a few times. This clone may be a read error of a much larger clone one base away. The rearrangement joins TRBV7-6 to TRBJ2-1; TRBD2 agrees at 13 bases. The CDR3 covers 15 residues. The V segment lost 1 base and the J segment 7 bases; nucleotides outside the gene matches: 1. Germline values: CDR1 SGHVS, CDR2 FNYEAQ. The CDR3 DNA reads as TGTGCCAGCAGCTTAGGGACTAGCGGGAGAAATGAGCAGTTCTTC. This gives the protein CASSLGTSGRNEQFF.

The V gene is TRBV12-3 or TRBV12-4, the J gene TRBJ2-7; TRBD1 matches 8 bases. The V segment lost 6 bases and the J segment 0 bases; nucleotides outside the gene matches: 7. The CDR3 totals 15 residues. The CDR3 region has the DNA TGTGCCAGCAGGACAGGGGTCCCTAGCTCCTACGAGCAGTACTTC. Residues: CASRTGVPSSYEQYF.

This clonotype was recorded many times. J is TRBJ2-5 and V is TRBV7-2; D is unresolved. CDR3 length: 11 amino acids. Germline CDR1 is SGHTA and CDR2 is FQGNSA. V was trimmed by 0 bases and J by 7 bases, leaving 3 bases between them. The CDR3 DNA sequence: TGTGCCAGCAGCTTAGCCGTGACCCAGTACTTC. Protein product: CASSLAVTQYF.

This clonotype has a count of ten or more. The rearrangement uses TRBV2 and TRBJ1-6, with 8 bases matching TRBD1. Losses at the gene ends were 8 bases for V and 0 bases for J; bases not matched to a gene: 9. Looked up from germline, CDR1 is SNHLY and CDR2 is FYNNEI. The CDR3 covers 17 residues. Here the CDR3 DNA reads TGTGCCAGCGGGAAAGGGACAGGCAGCTCCTATAATTCACCCCTCCACTTT. Protein product: CASGKGTGSSYNSPLHF.

The table lists this clonotype with many counts. The chain recombines TRBV14 with TRBJ2-6, with TRBD1 matching over 9 bases. The germline V gene has CDR1 SGHDN and CDR2 FVKESK. The CDR3 totals 17 residues. V was clipped by 4 bases and J by 0 bases; unmatched bases: 4. CDR3 bases: TGTGCCAGCAGCCGATGGGACAGGGCCTCTGGGGCCAACGTCCTGACTTTC. Its translation: CASSRWDRASGANVLTF.

This chain uses TRBV14 with TRBJ1-2; no clear D. CDR1 and CDR2 from the germline V gene are SGHDN and FVKESK. Deletions cut 0 bases from V and 4 bases from J, with 12 bases between. The CDR3 runs 15 residues. As DNA, the CDR3 is TGTGCCAGCAGCCAAGAGAGAGGCGGATCCTATGGCTACACCTTC. Its translation: CASSQERGGSYGYTF.

This clonotype was seen repeatedly, ten times or more. The chain recombines TRBV27 with TRBJ2-7; D not certain. The CDR3 is 12 residues long. Germline-derived CDR1 and CDR2 are MNHEY and SMNVEV (reference sequence). With 6 bases removed from V and 1 base from J, the gap between germline ends came to 7 bases. CDR3 residues: CASSAGSYEQYF. Written as DNA, the CDR3 is TGTGCCAGCAGCGCAGGTTCCTACGAGCAGTACTTC.

This clonotype was observed a handful of times. A read error is the likely source, as a far larger clone sits one nucleotide away. This chain links TRBV12-3 or TRBV12-4 with TRBJ2-1, with TRBD2 matching 10 bases. With V trimmed by 8 bases and J by 0 bases, 7 bases remained unmatched. The CDR3 runs to 16 residues. The CDR3 nucleotides read TGTGCCAGCGGCCCGGGACTAGCGATCTCCTACAATGAGCAGTTCTTC. Translation gives CASGPGLAISYNEQFF.